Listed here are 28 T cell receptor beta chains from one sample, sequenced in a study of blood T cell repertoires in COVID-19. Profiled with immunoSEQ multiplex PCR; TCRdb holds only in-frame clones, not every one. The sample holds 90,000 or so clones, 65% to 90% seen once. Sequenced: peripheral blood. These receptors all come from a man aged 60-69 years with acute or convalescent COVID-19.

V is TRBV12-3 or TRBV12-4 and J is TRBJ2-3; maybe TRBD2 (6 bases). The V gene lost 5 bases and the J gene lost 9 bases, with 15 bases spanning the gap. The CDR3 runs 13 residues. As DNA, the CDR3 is TGTGCCAGCAGTCGCCGACTAGGGACGACGCAGTATTTT. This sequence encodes CASSRRLGTTQYF.

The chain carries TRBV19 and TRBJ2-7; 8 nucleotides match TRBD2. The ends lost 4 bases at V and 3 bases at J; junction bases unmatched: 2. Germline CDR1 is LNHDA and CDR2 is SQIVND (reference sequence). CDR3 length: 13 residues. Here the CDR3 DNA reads TGTGCCAGTAGTACCAGCGGGGGCTACGAGCAGTACTTC. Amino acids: CASSTSGGYEQYF.

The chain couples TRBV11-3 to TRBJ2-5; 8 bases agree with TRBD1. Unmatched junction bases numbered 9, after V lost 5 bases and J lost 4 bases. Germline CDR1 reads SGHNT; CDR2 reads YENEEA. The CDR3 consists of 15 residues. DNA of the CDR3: TGTGCCAGCAGCCCCGGCAGGGGGCATTCAGAGACCCAGTACTTC. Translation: CASSPGRGHSETQYF.

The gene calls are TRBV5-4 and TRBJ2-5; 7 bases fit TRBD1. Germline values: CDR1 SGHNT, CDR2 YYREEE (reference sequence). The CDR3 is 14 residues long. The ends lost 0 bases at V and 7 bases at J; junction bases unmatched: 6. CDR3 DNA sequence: TGTGCCAGCAGCTTGGAGGGGGCGATGCGGACCCAGTACTTC. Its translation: CASSLEGAMRTQYF.

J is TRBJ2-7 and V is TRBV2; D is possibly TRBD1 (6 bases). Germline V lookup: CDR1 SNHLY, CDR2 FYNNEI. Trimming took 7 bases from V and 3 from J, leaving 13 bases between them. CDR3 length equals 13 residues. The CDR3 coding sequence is TGTGCCAGCACCACCTCGGGACACTACGAGCAGTACTTC. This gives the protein CASTTSGHYEQYF.

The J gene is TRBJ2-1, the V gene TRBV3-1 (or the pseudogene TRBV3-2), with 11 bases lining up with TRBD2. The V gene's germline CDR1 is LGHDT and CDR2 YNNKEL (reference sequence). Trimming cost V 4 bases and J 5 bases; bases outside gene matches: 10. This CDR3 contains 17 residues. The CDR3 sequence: CASSRGQTSGIHNEQFF. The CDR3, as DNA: TGTGCCAGCAGCCGAGGCCAGACTAGCGGGATTCACAATGAGCAGTTCTTC.

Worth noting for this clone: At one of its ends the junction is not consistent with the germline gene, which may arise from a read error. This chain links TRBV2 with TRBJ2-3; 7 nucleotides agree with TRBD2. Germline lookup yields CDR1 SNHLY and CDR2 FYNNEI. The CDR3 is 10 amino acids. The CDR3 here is CASRGGEWSF. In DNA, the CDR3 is TGTGCCAGCAGGGGGGGGGAGTGGTCTTTT.

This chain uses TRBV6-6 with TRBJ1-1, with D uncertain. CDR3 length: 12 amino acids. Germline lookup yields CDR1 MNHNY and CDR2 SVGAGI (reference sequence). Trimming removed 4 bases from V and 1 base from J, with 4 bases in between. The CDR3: CASSSKNTEAFF. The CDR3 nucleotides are TGTGCCAGCAGTTCAAAGAACACTGAAGCTTTCTTT.

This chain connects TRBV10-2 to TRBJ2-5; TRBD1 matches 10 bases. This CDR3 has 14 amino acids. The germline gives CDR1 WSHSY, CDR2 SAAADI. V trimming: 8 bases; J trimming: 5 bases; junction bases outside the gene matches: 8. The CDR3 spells CASRRDRGAETQYF. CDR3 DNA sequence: TGCGCCAGCCGAAGGGACAGGGGTGCTGAGACCCAGTACTTC.

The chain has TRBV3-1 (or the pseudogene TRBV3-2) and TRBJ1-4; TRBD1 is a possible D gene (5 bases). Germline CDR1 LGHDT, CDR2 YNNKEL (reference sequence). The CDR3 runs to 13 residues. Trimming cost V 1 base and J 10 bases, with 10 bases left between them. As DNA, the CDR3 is TGTGCCAGCAGCCAAGTGGACATCAGAAAACTGTTTTTT. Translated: CASSQVDIRKLFF.

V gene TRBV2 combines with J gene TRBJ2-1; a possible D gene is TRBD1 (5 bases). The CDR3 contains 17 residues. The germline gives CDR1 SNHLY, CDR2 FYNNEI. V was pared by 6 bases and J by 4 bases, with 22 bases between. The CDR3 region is CASSRPSQGGMYNEQFF. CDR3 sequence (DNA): TGTGCCAGCAGCCGTCCCTCTCAGGGTGGGATGTACAATGAGCAGTTCTTC.

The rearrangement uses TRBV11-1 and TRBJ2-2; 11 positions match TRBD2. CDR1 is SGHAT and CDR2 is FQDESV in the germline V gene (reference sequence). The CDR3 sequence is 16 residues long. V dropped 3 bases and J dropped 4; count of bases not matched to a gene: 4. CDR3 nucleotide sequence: TGTGCCAGCAGCTTCTTAGCGGGAGGGCCCACCGGGGAGCTGTTTTTT. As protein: CASSFLAGGPTGELFF.

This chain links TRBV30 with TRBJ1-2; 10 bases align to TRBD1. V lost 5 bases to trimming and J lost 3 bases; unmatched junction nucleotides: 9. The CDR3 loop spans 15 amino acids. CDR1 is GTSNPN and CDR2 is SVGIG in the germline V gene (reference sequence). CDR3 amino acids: CAWYPGTGVHYGYTF. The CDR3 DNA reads TGTGCCTGGTACCCCGGGACAGGGGTCCACTATGGCTACACCTTC.

The CDR3 DNA follows: TGTGCCAGCAGTTACGGGACAGGGGGCCGCAATGAGCAGTTCTTC. It specifies CASSYGTGGRNEQFF. The chain couples TRBV6-2 or TRBV6-3 to TRBJ2-1; 12 bases line up with TRBD1. Trimming removed 2 bases from V and 6 bases from J; junction bases left unmatched: 2. Per germline, CDR1 MNHEY and CDR2 SVGEGT. The CDR3 is made up of 15 amino acids.

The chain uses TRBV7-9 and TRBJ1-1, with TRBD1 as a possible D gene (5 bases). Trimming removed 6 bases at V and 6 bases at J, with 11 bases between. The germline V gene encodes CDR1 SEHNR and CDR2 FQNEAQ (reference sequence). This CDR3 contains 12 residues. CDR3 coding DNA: TGTGCCAGCAGGTCGGGGGTGGCTGAAGCTTTCTTT. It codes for CASRSGVAEAFF.

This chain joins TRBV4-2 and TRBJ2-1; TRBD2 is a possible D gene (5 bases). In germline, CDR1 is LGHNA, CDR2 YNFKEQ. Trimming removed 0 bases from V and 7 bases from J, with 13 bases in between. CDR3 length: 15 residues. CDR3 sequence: CASSQDRRGGNEQFF. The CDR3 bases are TGTGCCAGCAGCCAAGATCGTCGGGGTGGGAATGAGCAGTTCTTC.

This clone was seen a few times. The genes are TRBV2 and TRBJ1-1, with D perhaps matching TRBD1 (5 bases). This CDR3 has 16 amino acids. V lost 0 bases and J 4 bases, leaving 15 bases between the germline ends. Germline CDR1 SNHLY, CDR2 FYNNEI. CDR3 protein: CASSEAPGRSGTEAFF. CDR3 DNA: TGTGCCAGCAGTGAAGCGCCAGGGAGGTCAGGCACTGAAGCTTTCTTT.

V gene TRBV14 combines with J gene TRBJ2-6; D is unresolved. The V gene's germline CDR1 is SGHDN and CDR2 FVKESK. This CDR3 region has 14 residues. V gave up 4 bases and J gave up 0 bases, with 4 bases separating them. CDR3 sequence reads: CASSRASGANVLTF. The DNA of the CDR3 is TGTGCCAGCAGCCGAGCCTCTGGGGCCAACGTCCTGACTTTC.

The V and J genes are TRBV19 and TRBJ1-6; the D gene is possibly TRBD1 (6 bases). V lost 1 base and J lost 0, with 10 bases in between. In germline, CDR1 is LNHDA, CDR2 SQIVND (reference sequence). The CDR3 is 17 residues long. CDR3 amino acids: CASSIGQAGSYNSPLHF. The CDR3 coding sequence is TGTGCCAGTAGTATAGGACAGGCCGGCTCCTATAATTCACCCCTCCACTTT.

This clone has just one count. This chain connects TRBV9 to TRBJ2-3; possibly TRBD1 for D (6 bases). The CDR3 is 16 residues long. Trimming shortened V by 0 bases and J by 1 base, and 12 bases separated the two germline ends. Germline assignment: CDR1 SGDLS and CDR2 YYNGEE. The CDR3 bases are TGTGCCAGCAGCGTAGCCCAGGGGAGAGGCACAGATACGCAGTATTTT. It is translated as CASSVAQGRGTDTQYF.

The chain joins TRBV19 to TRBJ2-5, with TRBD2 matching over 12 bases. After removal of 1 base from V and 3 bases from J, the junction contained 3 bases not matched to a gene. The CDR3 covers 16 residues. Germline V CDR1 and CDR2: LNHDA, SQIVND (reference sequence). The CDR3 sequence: CASSIGRLAGEETQYF. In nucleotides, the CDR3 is TGTGCCAGTAGTATAGGTAGACTAGCGGGGGAAGAGACCCAGTACTTC.

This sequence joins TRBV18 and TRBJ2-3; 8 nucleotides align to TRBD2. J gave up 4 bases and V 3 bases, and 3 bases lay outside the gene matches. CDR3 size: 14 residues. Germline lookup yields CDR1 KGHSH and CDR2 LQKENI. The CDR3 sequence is CASSPPGGPDTQYF. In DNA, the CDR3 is TGTGCCAGCTCACCGCCGGGGGGGCCAGATACGCAGTATTTT.

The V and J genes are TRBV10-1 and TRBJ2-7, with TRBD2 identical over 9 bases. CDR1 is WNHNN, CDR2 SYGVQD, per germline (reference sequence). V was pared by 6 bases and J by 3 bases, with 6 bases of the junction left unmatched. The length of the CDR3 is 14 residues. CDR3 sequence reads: CASSNSGSLYEQYF. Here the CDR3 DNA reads TGCGCCAGCAGCAATAGCGGGAGCCTCTACGAGCAGTACTTC.

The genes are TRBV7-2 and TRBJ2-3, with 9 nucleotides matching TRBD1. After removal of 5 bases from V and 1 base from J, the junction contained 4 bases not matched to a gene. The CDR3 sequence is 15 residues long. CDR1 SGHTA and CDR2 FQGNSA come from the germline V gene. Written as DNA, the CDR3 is TGTGCCAGCAGCCCCCGGGACAGGGGCACAGATACGCAGTATTTT. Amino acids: CASSPRDRGTDTQYF.

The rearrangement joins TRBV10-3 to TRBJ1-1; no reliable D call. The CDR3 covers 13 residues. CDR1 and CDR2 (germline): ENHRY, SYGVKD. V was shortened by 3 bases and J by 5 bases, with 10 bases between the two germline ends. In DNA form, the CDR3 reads TGTGCCATCAGTGAACCCCCGGGGACTGAAGCTTTCTTT. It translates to CAISEPPGTEAFF.

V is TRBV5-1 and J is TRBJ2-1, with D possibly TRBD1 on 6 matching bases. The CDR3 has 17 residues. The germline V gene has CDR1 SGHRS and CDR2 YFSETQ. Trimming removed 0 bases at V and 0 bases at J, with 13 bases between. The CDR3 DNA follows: TGCGCCAGCAGCTTGGAGATAAGGGGGAGCTCCTACAATGAGCAGTTCTTC. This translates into CASSLEIRGSSYNEQFF.

CDR3: CASKMEREPYEQYF. In DNA, the CDR3 is TGCGCCAGCAAGATGGAGCGGGAGCCCTACGAGCAGTACTTC. The chain combines TRBV5-1 with TRBJ2-7; TRBD2 agrees at 8 bases. Germline V lookup: CDR1 SGHRS, CDR2 YFSETQ. The CDR3 is 14 amino acids. J gave up 2 bases and V 6 bases, and 7 bases lay outside the gene matches.

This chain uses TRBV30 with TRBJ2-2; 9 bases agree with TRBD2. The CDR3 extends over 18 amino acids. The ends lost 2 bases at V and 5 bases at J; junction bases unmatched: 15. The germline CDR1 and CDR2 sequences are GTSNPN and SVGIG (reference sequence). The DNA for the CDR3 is TGTGCCTGGAGTCCAACGACAGGGCGGGGGGGCCGGACCGGGGAGCTGTTTTTT. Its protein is CAWSPTTGRGGRTGELFF.